These 5 T cell receptor beta chains share one sample of origin, sequenced in a study of response to subunit inactivated influenza vaccine. TCRdb re-derived calls from the RT-PCR reads in MiXCR, one entry per CDR3 protein. The sample lists about 700,000 distinct CDR3 sequences, over 11% seen once, with 5.5% to 7% in the top ten. Sample: PBMCs from blood, taken 14 to 15 days before vaccination. The source is a man in his forties or fifties who received an inactivated influenza vaccine.

The chain carries TRBV20-1 and TRBJ2-7; 12 bases are a match to TRBD2. This CDR3 has 14 residues. V shed 2 bases and J 5 bases; nucleotides not matched to a gene: 4. The germline gives CDR1 DFQATT, CDR2 SNEGSKA (reference sequence). CDR3 DNA: TGCAGTGCTAGACCACTAGCGGGAGGCCACGAGCAGTACTTC. Protein: CSARPLAGGHEQYF.

Many counts were recorded for this clonotype. The chain combines TRBV9 with TRBJ2-1; 10 bases match TRBD2. This CDR3 region has 16 residues. Germline CDR1 is SGDLS and CDR2 is YYNGEE. V shed 8 bases and J 10 bases; nucleotides not matched to a gene: 18. This CDR3 is CASQKGAAGGNGEQFF. CDR3 sequence (DNA): TGTGCCAGTCAAAAGGGGGCAGCGGGAGGGAACGGCGAGCAGTTCTTC.

This clonotype was seen only a few times. J is TRBJ2-1 and V is TRBV20-1; TRBD2 matches 8 bases. Germline CDR1 reads DFQATT; CDR2 reads SNEGSKA (reference sequence). Trimming at V came to 5 bases and at J to 8 bases, leaving 2 bases not matched to a gene. The CDR3 loop spans 11 amino acids. CDR3 bases: TGCAGTGCTTTAGCGGGACATGAGCAGTTCTTC. Residues: CSALAGHEQFF.

This clonotype was recorded a few times. The chain joins TRBV11-1 to TRBJ2-1; 10 nucleotides match TRBD2. The CDR3 consists of 18 residues. The trim removed 4 bases at V and 3 bases at J, leaving 12 bases unmatched. The germline gives CDR1 SGHAT, CDR2 FQDESV (reference sequence). As DNA, the CDR3 is TGTGCCAGCAGCTCGGGTCGGGGACAGCGGGAGGGCTACAATGAGCAGTTCTTC. Residues: CASSSGRGQREGYNEQFF.

The table lists this clonotype with a few counts. The CDR3 nucleotides are TGTGCCATCAGTGGACTAGCGGGGGCCGTTGTGGGCACAGATACGCAGTATTTT. As protein: CAISGLAGAVVGTDTQYF. The chain combines TRBV10-3 with TRBJ2-3; 12 bases line up with TRBD2. The CDR3 is 18 amino acids. The V segment lost 4 bases and the J segment 1 base; nucleotides outside the gene matches: 9. Looked up from germline, CDR1 is ENHRY and CDR2 is SYGVKD.